This T cell receptor beta chain stems from a study of cytomegalovirus exposure and HLA in healthy donors listed by TCRdb under 2017. At the level of the whole study: According to a later analysis, one platform produced both the 120 validation repertoires and the 550 to 800 repertoires of the first cohort. The aim of the study was to test whether cataloging public T cell receptors could identify signatures of past pathogen exposure. In addition to the first cohort of hundreds of subjects, a separate validation cohort of 120 different subjects was used. High-throughput TCR immunosequencing, statistical association of individual TCRs with disease status, and machine learning were combined to predict cytomegalovirus infection status.

Overall study outcomes, separate from this receptor: While some public TCRs were present in many individuals, most TCR sequences turned up only very rarely across donors. The validation cohort had no HLA typing available for a later analysis, so co-occurrence within that cohort was assessed over all 120 or so repertoires. Of the cluster scores, around 95% were above 0 in a later analysis, which found that TCRs clustered in the first cohort also tended to co-occur in the approximately 130 validation repertoires. The study gave a list of about 170 TCR beta chains associated with cytomegalovirus. In both the original and validation cohorts, the classifier was reported to diagnose cytomegalovirus status with high specificity and sensitivity. The authors suggested that the approach could potentially be generalized to other disease states and immunological phenotypes. Three of the identified cytomegalovirus-associated TCR beta chains were confirmed in vitro to be specific for cytomegalovirus antigens.

Library method: the immunoSEQ multiplex PCR assay. Under the source paper's analysis protocol: To diagnose cytomegalovirus status from the catalog of TCR beta chain sequences, a statistical classification framework was built. TCRdb provides this immuneACCESS table in a form limited to in-frame rearrangements. Some clones are lacking; in checked studies, under half of them reflect an unresolved V gene, and why the rest are absent is not known. D and trimming come from the DNA, and the V and J calls and clone size come from that table. The sample records 110,000 to 150,000 clones, about nine tenths of which are singletons. Roughly 6.7% of the sample goes to the ten largest clones. The donors belonged to the validation cohort of approximately 130 subjects, which was separate from the approximately 680-subject first cohort. CDR1 and CDR2, per the germline V gene, are MDHEN and SYDVKM. After removal of 7 bases from V and 3 bases from J, the junction retains 14 bases not matched to a gene. From the cysteine up to the phenylalanine, the CDR3 has a length of 17 residues. Left in the record is the CDR3 DNA by itself, 51 bases read in frame from the first base.

As to this clone: Its antigen has not been determined. Within one base of it there is no much larger clone, and no base qualities were kept.

The sequence derives from a young woman in good health and CMV-seropositive. The sequenced sample was PBMCs. The V and J genes are TRBV28 and TRBJ2-3; TRBD1 agrees with 9 junctional bases. The DNA sequence reads TGTGCCAGCAAGGGTAAGATGCACAGGGGGCATACAGATACGCAGTATTTT. The encoded protein is CASKGKMHRGHTDTQYF.